The rows below give T cell receptor beta chains drawn from one sample of a study of response to subunit inactivated influenza vaccine. TCRdb reanalysed the RT-PCR reads using MiXCR and keeps one entry per CDR3 protein. The repertoire holds over 300,000 distinct CDR3 sequences, with roughly a fifth as singletons. Specimen: PBMCs from blood, collected about 20 months after vaccination. These receptors all stem from a man in his fifties or sixties who received an inactivated influenza vaccine. Both conserved end residues are part of each CDR3. A D gene is named only where the DNA matches it firmly. A row's size may be missing; if present it is once, few, many or a size class.

CDR3aa: CSVGDRDSPLHF; CDR3nt: TGCAGCGTGGGGGACAGGGACTCACCCCTCCACTTT; d_gene: TRBD1; abundance: NA; v_gene: TRBV29-1; j_gene: TRBJ1-6
CDR3aa: CASSLAGTEDF; CDR3nt: TGTGCCAGCAGCCTGGCGGGGACAGAGGACTTC; d_gene: NA; abundance: NA; v_gene: TRBV5-6; j_gene: TRBJ2-4
CDR3aa: CAGRSGETQYF; CDR3nt: TGTGCCGGCAGATCGGGGGAGACCCAGTACTTC; d_gene: NA; abundance: NA; v_gene: TRBV7-9; j_gene: TRBJ2-5
CDR3aa: CASSLDRALNEQFF; CDR3nt: TGTGCCAGCAGCCTGGACAGGGCTTTGAATGAGCAGTTCTTC; d_gene: TRBD1; abundance: few; v_gene: TRBV2; j_gene: TRBJ2-1
CDR3aa: CAISESGGKLFF; CDR3nt: TGTGCCATCAGTGAGTCGGGGGGGAAACTGTTTTTT; d_gene: NA; abundance: few; v_gene: TRBV10-3; j_gene: TRBJ1-4
CDR3aa: CSVTVNTEAFF; CDR3nt: TGCAGTGTGACAGTGAACACTGAAGCTTTCTTT; d_gene: NA; abundance: few; v_gene: TRBV20-1; j_gene: TRBJ1-1
CDR3aa: CASSALGVEDEQYF; CDR3nt: TGTGCCAGCAGTGCCCTGGGGGTGGAGGACGAGCAGTACTTC; d_gene: NA; abundance: NA; v_gene: TRBV28; j_gene: TRBJ2-7
CDR3aa: CASSVDGGNQPQHF; CDR3nt: TGTGCCAGCAGCGTAGATGGGGGCAATCAGCCCCAGCATTTT; d_gene: NA; abundance: few; v_gene: TRBV9; j_gene: TRBJ1-5
CDR3aa: CASRTSGLSTDTQYF; CDR3nt: TGTGCCAGTAGGACTAGCGGGTTAAGCACAGATACGCAGTATTTT; d_gene: TRBD2; abundance: NA; v_gene: TRBV19; j_gene: TRBJ2-3
CDR3aa: CAWSMTANYGYTF; CDR3nt: TGTGCCTGGAGTATGACAGCCAACTATGGCTACACCTTC; d_gene: NA; abundance: few; v_gene: TRBV30; j_gene: TRBJ1-2
CDR3aa: CASSLSGRSNQPQHF; CDR3nt: TGCGCCAGCAGCTTATCTGGCAGAAGCAATCAGCCCCAGCATTTT; d_gene: NA; abundance: few; v_gene: TRBV5-1; j_gene: TRBJ1-5
CDR3aa: CASSFTDYGYTF; CDR3nt: TGTGCCAGCAGTTTTACTGACTATGGCTACACCTTC; d_gene: NA; abundance: many; v_gene: TRBV12-3/TRBV12-4; j_gene: TRBJ1-2
CDR3aa: CSARDLAEGWEYEQYF; CDR3nt: TGCAGTGCTAGAGATTTGGCAGAGGGTTGGGAATACGAGCAGTACTTC; d_gene: NA; abundance: NA; v_gene: TRBV20-1; j_gene: TRBJ2-7
CDR3aa: CASSQRDQPQHF; CDR3nt: TGTGCCAGCAGCCAGAGGGATCAGCCCCAGCATTTT; d_gene: NA; abundance: NA; v_gene: TRBV14; j_gene: TRBJ1-5
CDR3aa: CASSLAGRGATEAFF; CDR3nt: TGTGCCAGCAGTTTAGCGGGCAGGGGGGCCACTGAAGCTTTCTTT; d_gene: TRBD1; abundance: NA; v_gene: TRBV12-3/TRBV12-4; j_gene: TRBJ1-1
CDR3aa: CASSFIGQGNQPQHF; CDR3nt: TGTGCCAGCAGCTTCATCGGACAGGGCAATCAGCCCCAGCATTTT; d_gene: TRBD1; abundance: NA; v_gene: TRBV7-2; j_gene: TRBJ1-5
CDR3aa: CASSPGVFSYNEQFF; CDR3nt: TGCGCCAGCAGCCCGGGGGTGTTTTCTTACAATGAGCAGTTCTTC; d_gene: NA; abundance: NA; v_gene: TRBV4-3; j_gene: TRBJ2-1
CDR3aa: CASSLVGRLNTEAFF; CDR3nt: TGTGCCAGCAGCTTGGTCGGCCGGCTGAACACTGAAGCTTTCTTT; d_gene: NA; abundance: NA; v_gene: TRBV5-4; j_gene: TRBJ1-1
CDR3aa: CSVGLAGNEQFF; CDR3nt: TGCAGCGTGGGACTAGCGGGGAATGAGCAGTTCTTC; d_gene: TRBD2; abundance: NA; v_gene: TRBV29-1; j_gene: TRBJ2-1
CDR3aa: CASSYSGTESNYGYTF; CDR3nt: TGTGCCAGCAGTTACTCCGGGACAGAAAGTAACTATGGCTACACCTTC; d_gene: TRBD1; abundance: NA; v_gene: TRBV6-2/TRBV6-3; j_gene: TRBJ1-2
CDR3aa: CASSGGRVNTGELFF; CDR3nt: TGTGCCAGCAGCGGAGGGAGGGTGAACACCGGGGAGCTGTTTTTT; d_gene: TRBD2; abundance: few; v_gene: TRBV9; j_gene: TRBJ2-2
CDR3aa: CASSEIGRTGANEQFF; CDR3nt: TGTGCCAGCAGTGAAATCGGAAGGACAGGGGCAAATGAGCAGTTCTTC; d_gene: TRBD1; abundance: NA; v_gene: TRBV25-1; j_gene: TRBJ2-1
CDR3aa: CSAQSLGEQFF; CDR3nt: TGCAGTGCCCAGAGCTTGGGTGAGCAGTTCTTC; d_gene: NA; abundance: NA; v_gene: TRBV20-1; j_gene: TRBJ2-1
CDR3aa: CASSPGGTGELFF; CDR3nt: TGTGCCAGCAGCCCCGGCGGCACCGGGGAGCTGTTTTTT; d_gene: NA; abundance: many; v_gene: TRBV7-2; j_gene: TRBJ2-2
CDR3aa: CASSQDGAVWASPLHF; CDR3nt: TGTGCCAGCAGCCAAGATGGGGCAGTCTGGGCTTCACCCCTCCACTTT; d_gene: NA; abundance: NA; v_gene: TRBV3-1; j_gene: TRBJ1-6
CDR3aa: CASRPGLSGTQYF; CDR3nt: TGTGCCAGCAGACCCGGACTCTCTGGGACCCAGTACTTC; d_gene: NA; abundance: NA; v_gene: TRBV28; j_gene: TRBJ2-5
CDR3aa: CASSQLGQMGTPTF; CDR3nt: TGTGCCAGCAGCCAACTGGGACAGATGGGGACTCCCACCTTC; d_gene: TRBD1; abundance: NA; v_gene: TRBV6-1; j_gene: TRBJ1-2
CDR3aa: CASSWGQDPFYGYTF; CDR3nt: TGTGCCAGCAGCTGGGGACAGGACCCTTTCTATGGCTACACCTTC; d_gene: TRBD1; abundance: NA; v_gene: TRBV7-2; j_gene: TRBJ1-2
CDR3aa: CASSLGGDGAEAFF; CDR3nt: TGTGCCAGCAGCCTTGGAGGGGATGGTGCTGAAGCTTTCTTT; d_gene: NA; abundance: NA; v_gene: TRBV4-2; j_gene: TRBJ1-1
CDR3aa: CASSPREGLSTDTQYF; CDR3nt: TGTGCCAGCAGTCCTAGGGAGGGGTTAAGCACAGATACGCAGTATTTT; d_gene: TRBD2; abundance: few; v_gene: TRBV12-3/TRBV12-4; j_gene: TRBJ2-3
CDR3aa: CASSITGYTEAFF; CDR3nt: TGCGCCAGCAGCATTACAGGATATACTGAAGCTTTCTTT; d_gene: NA; abundance: few; v_gene: TRBV5-1; j_gene: TRBJ1-1
CDR3aa: CASSSLLGGRGYTF; CDR3nt: TGTGCCAGCAGTTCGCTTTTGGGGGGTCGTGGCTACACCTTC; d_gene: NA; abundance: many; v_gene: TRBV12-3/TRBV12-4; j_gene: TRBJ1-2
CDR3aa: CASSLPGSAEQFF; CDR3nt: TGTGCCAGCAGCTTACCAGGTAGTGCTGAGCAGTTCTTC; d_gene: NA; abundance: few; v_gene: TRBV7-9; j_gene: TRBJ2-1
CDR3aa: CASSFEGVMYNEQFF; CDR3nt: TGTGCCAGCAGTTTTGAGGGGGTTATGTACAATGAGCAGTTCTTC; d_gene: NA; abundance: NA; v_gene: TRBV12-3/TRBV12-4; j_gene: TRBJ2-1
CDR3aa: CASSQGAEQYF; CDR3nt: TGCGCCAGCAGCCAAGGAGCCGAGCAGTACTTC; d_gene: NA; abundance: NA; v_gene: TRBV4-1; j_gene: TRBJ2-7
CDR3aa: CASSQIGAGYEKLFF; CDR3nt: TGTGCCAGCAGCCAAATTGGAGCAGGGTATGAAAAACTGTTTTTT; d_gene: NA; abundance: NA; v_gene: TRBV6-1; j_gene: TRBJ1-4
CDR3aa: CSATKAGLEQFF; CDR3nt: TGCAGTGCTACCAAGGCAGGGCTTGAGCAGTTCTTC; d_gene: NA; abundance: NA; v_gene: TRBV20-1; j_gene: TRBJ2-1
CDR3aa: CASSFTGQGPTELFF; CDR3nt: TGTGCCAGCAGTTTCACCGGACAGGGTCCCACGGAGCTGTTTTTT; d_gene: TRBD1; abundance: NA; v_gene: TRBV28; j_gene: TRBJ2-2
CDR3aa: CASIPKGSDTQYF; CDR3nt: TGTGCCAGCATCCCCAAGGGGTCAGATACGCAGTATTTT; d_gene: NA; abundance: NA; v_gene: TRBV27; j_gene: TRBJ2-3
CDR3aa: CASIGGAGTEAFF; CDR3nt: TGTGCCAGTATTGGGGGGGCCGGCACTGAAGCTTTCTTT; d_gene: NA; abundance: NA; v_gene: TRBV19; j_gene: TRBJ1-1
CDR3aa: CASSLQSSNQPQHF; CDR3nt: TGTGCCAGCAGCCTACAGAGTAGCAATCAGCCCCAGCATTTT; d_gene: NA; abundance: many; v_gene: TRBV7-8; j_gene: TRBJ1-5